This is a list of T cell receptor beta chains from one sample in a study of blood T cells in healthy people across ages. TCRdb ran MiXCR on the 5' RACE reads and lists one entry per CDR3 protein. The sample consists of more than 550,000 distinct CDR3 sequences, 22% of them appearing once. Material: blood. The receptors here all came from a man in his 70s in good health. The conserved cysteine and the conserved F or W are not part of the CDR3 here.

v_call cdr3_aa
TRBV5-1 ASSLASTSETQY
TRBV7-6 ASSPGGSSYNEQF
TRBV5-1 ASTVGGMNTEAF
TRBV5-5 ASSRQGLAEETQY
TRBV6-6 ASSRGRMMNEQY
TRBV7-2 ASSLKGLAAQETQY
TRBV6-1 ASRLGSQPQH
TRBV7-2 ASTSVVGEETQY
TRBV9 ASSVLRQQSTDTQY
TRBV3-1 ASWGRGQAGANVPT
TRBV7-9 ASSFPGLRSNEQF
TRBV4-1 ASSPNSAGGSYNEQF
TRBV3-1 ASSQDGWNEQF
TRBV19 ASSADTGGGTEAF
TRBV28 ASIRQGGNAEAF
TRBV19 ASMVDSWGNQPQH
TRBV6-5 ASSDWTGKNYNEQF
TRBV21-1 ASTKGQSGNEQF
TRBV12-3/TRBV12-4 ASKRGGRGAYEQY
TRBV12-3/TRBV12-4 ASSKSGLGGTDTQY
TRBV5-1 ASSLQGAAYEQY
TRBV6-1 ASRLAGEGGNEQF
TRBV5-1 ASSLWTDYEQY
TRBV5-1 ASSYNTAANGYT
TRBV24-1 ATSQQGVDGYT
TRBV5-1 ASSGGTTKSTDTQY
TRBV20-1 SARDVAGAKETQY
TRBV12-3/TRBV12-4 ASRTYSGSTDTQY
TRBV20-1 SAGGQGWQETQY
TRBV5-1 ASSPPSTGANVLT
TRBV6-5 ASRPRGQGGEKLF
TRBV12-3/TRBV12-4 ASSPGLASSHEQF
TRBV29-1 SVAKGNRGTEAF
TRBV4-3 ASSQNAPGTLADTQY
TRBV5-1 ASSLDGAGSFGANVLT
TRBV25-1 ASSASTGTAYGYT
TRBV7-2 ASTVPGTGILLKAYEQY
TRBV7-3 ASSLGGGRVTEAF
TRBV20-1 SARRDGSNNQPQH
TRBV12-3/TRBV12-4 ASSLGHTGVGQPQH
TRBV20-1 SAPHGGTYNEQF
TRBV6-1 ASRIQAALDEQF
TRBV20-1 SAPDSSYEQY
TRBV5-1 ASSSSTGTYGYT
TRBV19 ASSGRGRPNQPQH
TRBV4-3 ASSQEQGSGNTIY
TRBV12-3/TRBV12-4 ASSLEDGGRTEAF
TRBV9 ASSEGQLNEQF